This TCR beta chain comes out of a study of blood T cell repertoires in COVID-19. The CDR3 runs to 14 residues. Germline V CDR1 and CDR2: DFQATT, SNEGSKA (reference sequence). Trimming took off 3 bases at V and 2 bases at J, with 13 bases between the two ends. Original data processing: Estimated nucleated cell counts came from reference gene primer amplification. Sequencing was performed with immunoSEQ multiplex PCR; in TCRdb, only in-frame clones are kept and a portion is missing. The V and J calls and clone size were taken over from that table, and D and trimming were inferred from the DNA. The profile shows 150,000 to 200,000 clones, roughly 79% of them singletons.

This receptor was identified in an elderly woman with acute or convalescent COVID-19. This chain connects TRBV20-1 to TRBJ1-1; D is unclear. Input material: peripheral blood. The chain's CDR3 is CSASNAGANTEAFF. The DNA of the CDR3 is TGCAGTGCTAGTAACGCCGGAGCTAACACTGAAGCTTTCTTT.